This T cell receptor beta chain was observed in a study of tumour-infiltrating T cells in Burkitt lymphoma. Study-level information: Overall and progression-free survival were predicted by productive clonality.

This clone has only one observation. Germline V lookup: CDR1 MNHEY, CDR2 SMNVEV (reference sequence). Germline trimming cut 9 bases from V and 4 bases from J; bases unmatched to any gene: 3. The CDR3 runs to 11 residues. TCRdb keeps only in-frame clones here, not all; method: immunoSEQ multiplex PCR. Of 8,000 or so clones in the sample, 60% to 75% were seen once. Material for sequencing was tumor tissue. The sequence was collected from a human donor with diffuse large B-cell lymphoma. The chain couples TRBV27 to TRBJ2-7; 7 bases agree with TRBD2. DNA of the CDR3: TGTGCCAGTCGGGACTATTACGAGCAGTACTTC. Its protein product is CASRDYYEQYF.